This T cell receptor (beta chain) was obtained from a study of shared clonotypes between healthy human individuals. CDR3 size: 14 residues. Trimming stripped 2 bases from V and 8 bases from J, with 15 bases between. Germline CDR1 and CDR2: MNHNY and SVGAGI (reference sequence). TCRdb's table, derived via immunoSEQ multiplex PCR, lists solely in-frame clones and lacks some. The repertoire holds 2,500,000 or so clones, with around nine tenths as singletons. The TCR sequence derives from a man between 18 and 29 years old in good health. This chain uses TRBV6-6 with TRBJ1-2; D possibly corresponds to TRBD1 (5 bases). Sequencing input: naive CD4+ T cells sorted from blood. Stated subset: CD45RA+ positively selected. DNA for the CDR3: TGTGCCAGCAGTTACGGGTCTTTGGGGGACGGCTACACCTTC. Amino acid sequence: CASSYGSLGDGYTF.